This T cell receptor (beta chain) appears in the sequencing data of a study of vaccination effects on CD4 cells after COVID-19 (dated by TCRdb to the early 2020s). About the investigation overall: Post-vaccine samples across the study were collected a median of 72 days after the second dose, with a range of 14 to 241. The study compared SARS-CoV-2 spike-specific CD4+ TCR repertoires before and after mRNA vaccination in COVID-19 convalescent patients and infection-naive vaccine recipients. Altogether, 10 COVID-19 convalescent patients and 4 SARS-CoV-2-naive healthy vaccine recipients made up the full study. The Oncomine TCR Beta short-read assay on an Illumina iSeq 100 was used to sequence cultures from other donors in the study.

Libraries were constructed by the immunoSEQ multiplex PCR assay. DNA from the cultured, isolated CD4+ T cells was subjected to TCR beta CDR3 sequencing. As for the authors' bioinformatics: Non-productive TCR sequences were removed and reads were trimmed to the CDR3 region, keeping CDR3s of at least 7 amino acids. Antigen-specific clonotypes were identified with the MANAFEST web app by comparing expansion in peptide wells against reference cultures. To be called positive, a clone needed expansion at FDR<0.05 compared with the reference and with all other wells, an odds ratio greater than 5, and a frequency greater than 0.1% in two replicate wells. Cross-reactive clonotypes were defined as significantly expanded in SARS-CoV-2 spike wells and in at least one common cold coronavirus spike condition. Levenshtein distance calculated with the stringdist R package was used to assess CDR3 similarity, and unrooted trees were constructed with ape in R 3.6.1. Drawn from immuneACCESS, this table holds only the in-frame rearrangements with V and J called that TCRdb kept. Clones are partly lost; checked studies trace under half to an unresolved V gene and leave the rest unexplained. Clone size and V and J calls were adopted from that table, with D and trimming inferred from the DNA. The sample has under 40,000 clones on record, 70% to 85% of them singletons. The ten largest make up under 2% of the sample.

In the ViraFEST assay, PBMC were stimulated with viral peptide pools, and TCR sequencing was then used to find antigen-specific CD4+ T cell clonotypes based on their expansion. After around 10 days of culture, CD4+ T cells were isolated with the EasySep CD4+ T cell isolation kit. Two doses of either the BNT162b2 or the mRNA-1273 mRNA SARS-CoV-2 vaccine were administered to participants. Negative nucleocapsid antibody results before and after vaccination confirmed that the healthy vaccine recipients had no prior SARS-CoV-2 infection. Under 2.5 million PBMC per well were cultured with approximately 10 ug/ml peptides in IMDM containing roughly 5% human AB serum, about 9 IU/ml IL-2 and gentamicin. On days 3 and 7, half of the culture medium was replaced with fresh IL-2-containing medium. Unless otherwise noted, each peptide stimulation condition was cultured in triplicate wells. PBMC were separated from whole blood using Ficoll-Paque Plus gradient centrifugation and were then either cryopreserved at -140C or used fresh. Overlapping peptide pools spanned the spike proteins of SARS-CoV-2 and the common cold coronaviruses HCoV-NL63, HCoV-OC43 and HCoV-229E. The QIAamp micro DNA kit was used to extract genomic DNA from the cultured CD4+ T cells.

Overall study outcomes, separate from this receptor: Only a small number of convalescent patients were included, and no early post-infection timepoints were available, which limited the study. In healthy vaccine recipients, vaccine-induced clones were almost all SARS-CoV-2 mono-reactive, with only 1 of 255 cross-reactive with common cold coronaviruses. Clones induced by infection and clones induced by vaccination both contracted markedly at late timepoints after vaccination, which fits with T cell responses waning over time.

Relative to germline, V is missing 1 base and J is missing 5 bases, with 5 bases of the junction outside any gene match. The CDR3 holds 17 amino acids from the cysteine to the phenylalanine. Just CDR3 DNA is preserved here, 51 bases in frame from base 1. Reading the germline V gene gives CDR1 SGHTA and CDR2 FQGNSA. With regard to this clone: The antigen this receptor binds is unknown. The sample holds no much larger clone one base away, and base qualities are not on file.

This receptor chain uses TRBV7-2 and TRBJ2-5, with 15 bases aligning to TRBD2. This material consisted of CD4+ T cells from PBMCs cultured with HCoV-NL63 spike peptides, taken after COVID-19 vaccination. Explained via the paper, the cell subset or site label denotes: HCoV-NL63 spike overlapping peptide pool stimulation. The TCR comes from a human donor who received a COVID-19 vaccine. Some clones in this sample may be carry-over from other donors' samples. At the DNA level, the sequence is TGTGCCAGCAGCTTAGGGGGACTAGCGGGGGGCGGGGAGACCCAGTACTTC. Translation gives CASSLGGLAGGGETQYF.